The clone carrying this T cell receptor beta chain was seen more than once but under ten times. Its antigen is unidentified. The data originate from a study of regulatory T cells in long-lasting Graves disease. Overall study: Newly diagnosed Graves' patients took antithyroid drugs under 3 months. Broader study findings: Less diverse TCR repertoires were seen in persistent Graves' patients than in newly diagnosed ones.

The time point denotes: newly diagnosed GD, antithyroid drugs for less than 3 months. The TCR library was made from RNA that had been extracted from PBMCs in TRIzol. Those enrolled as patients came out of an endocrinology department in Xi'an, China. Arm-PCR of CDR3 regions with iRepertoire HTBI primers generated TCR beta libraries. Using its own MiXCR run on the multiplex PCR reads, TCRdb lists one record per CDR3 protein. The sample records hundreds of thousands of distinct CDR3 sequences, roughly 13% being singletons. The germline gives CDR1 MNHNY, CDR2 SVGAGI (reference sequence). This CDR3 has 15 residues. After removal of 4 bases from V and 2 bases from J, the junction contained 5 bases not matched to a gene. The same sample was also studied in work on T cells in Graves' hyperthyroidism and ophthalmopathy.

The sample in question was peripheral blood mononuclear cells (PBMCs), obtained at new diagnosis, from a patient treated with antithyroid drugs. The receptor was derived from a man aged 25 to 40 with Graves disease. The chain has TRBV6-6 and TRBJ1-1; 9 bases match TRBD1. DNA for the CDR3: TGTGCCAGCAGTTTTGGACAGGGGCCAAACACTGAAGCTTTCTTT. It codes for CASSFGQGPNTEAFF.